These T cell receptor beta chains were read from a single sample in a study of blood T cells in healthy people across ages. Via MiXCR, TCRdb re-called the 5' RACE reads, giving one row per CDR3 protein. This table holds 800,000 or so distinct CDR3 sequences, roughly 25% found once. The sample was also linked to a second study, of T cells of mothers and their children.

The sample comprised blood. These receptors all stem from a boy aged 5-17 years in good health. CDR3s include the opening cysteine and the closing phenylalanine or tryptophan. The D gene is left open where the match is weak. The size of a clone is reported for some rows only, either as once, few or many, or as a class for expanded clones.

d_call	clone_size	j_call	v_call	cdr3_nt	cdr3_aa
.	.	TRBJ1-1	TRBV28	TGTGCCAGCAGTTTAGGGGGATGGGGCACTGAAGCTTTCTTT	CASSLGGWGTEAFF
.	few	TRBJ1-1	TRBV14	TGTGCCAGCAGCCAACAACGATTGGCTGAAGCTTTCTTT	CASSQQRLAEAFF
TRBD2	.	TRBJ2-5	TRBV18	TGTGCCAGCTCACCACGGGGACTAGCGAGGCAAGAGACCCAGTACTTC	CASSPRGLARQETQYF
.	.	TRBJ2-5	TRBV6-2/TRBV6-3	TGTGCCAGCAGTTACTCGAGTACCGGGGGTGAGACCCAGTACTTC	CASSYSSTGGETQYF
TRBD1	.	TRBJ2-5	TRBV29-1	TGCAGCGCCGAGGGACAGGGGGCTTACAATGAGCGTTTCTTC	CSAEGQGAYNERFF
.	.	TRBJ1-1	TRBV4-1	TGCGCCAGCAGCCAAGGGGCCAGGGGCACTGAAGCTTTCTTT	CASSQGARGTEAFF
.	.	TRBJ2-7	TRBV20-1	TGCAGTGCTAGAGATTTGGTTTTGGGATTAACCTACGAGCAGTACTTC	CSARDLVLGLTYEQYF
.	.	TRBJ1-4	TRBV6-6	TGTGCCAGCGGGTCGGGACTGCTGTTTTTT	CASGSGLLFF
.	.	TRBJ2-5	TRBV7-2	TGTGCCAGCAGGATTCCCTTAGGACCCCAAGAGACCCAGTACTTC	CASRIPLGPQETQYF
.	few	TRBJ1-5	TRBV21-1	TGTGCCAGCAGCCCGCCCCCGAGCTGCAGGGCATACAATCAGCCCCAGCATTTT	CASSPPPSCRAYNQPQHF
.	few	TRBJ2-7	TRBV29-1	TGCAGCGTTGAATTAGGGTCGACAGGAGCTGCCTACGAGCAGTACTTC	CSVELGSTGAAYEQYF
TRBD2	.	TRBJ2-5	TRBV3-1	TGTGCCAGCAGCCTCGGACTAGATAGGGAGACCCAGTACTTC	CASSLGLDRETQYF
.	few	TRBJ2-7	TRBV25-1	TGTGCCAGCAATTTAGCCGGCTCCTACGAGCAGTACTTC	CASNLAGSYEQYF